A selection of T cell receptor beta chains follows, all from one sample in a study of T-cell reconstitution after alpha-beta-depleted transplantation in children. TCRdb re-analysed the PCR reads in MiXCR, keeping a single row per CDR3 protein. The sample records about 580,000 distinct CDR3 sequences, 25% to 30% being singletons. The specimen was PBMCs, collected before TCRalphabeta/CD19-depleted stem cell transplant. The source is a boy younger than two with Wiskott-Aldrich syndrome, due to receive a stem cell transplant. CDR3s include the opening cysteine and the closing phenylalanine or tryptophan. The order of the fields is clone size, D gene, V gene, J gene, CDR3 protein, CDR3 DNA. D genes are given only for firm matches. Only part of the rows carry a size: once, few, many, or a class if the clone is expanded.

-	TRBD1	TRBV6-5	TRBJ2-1	CASRGQSVYNEQFF	TGTGCCAGCAGGGGACAGTCAGTATACAATGAGCAGTTCTTC
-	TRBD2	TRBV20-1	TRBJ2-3	CSARALVAGGTDTQYF	TGCAGTGCTAGGGCCCTAGTCGCGGGAGGCACAGATACGCAGTATTTT
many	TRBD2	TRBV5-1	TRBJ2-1	CASSSGLAGYNEQFF	TGCGCCAGCAGCTCGGGACTAGCGGGCTACAATGAGCAGTTCTTC
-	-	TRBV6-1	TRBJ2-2	CASIEGSRNTGELFF	TGTGCCAGCATAGAGGGGTCAAGGAACACCGGGGAGCTGTTTTTT
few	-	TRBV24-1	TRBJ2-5	CATSPSRGETQYF	TGTGCCACCAGTCCATCTAGGGGCGAGACCCAGTACTTC
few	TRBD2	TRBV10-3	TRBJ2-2	CAISEGAGVHTGELFF	TGTGCCATCAGTGAAGGAGCGGGAGTCCACACCGGGGAGCTGTTTTTT
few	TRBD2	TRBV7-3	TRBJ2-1	CASSLHRDYYNEQFF	TGTGCCAGCAGCTTACATCGGGACTACTACAATGAGCAGTTCTTC
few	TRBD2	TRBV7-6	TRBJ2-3	CASSYLAEQSTDTQYF	TGTGCCAGCAGCTATCTAGCGGAGCAGAGCACAGATACGCAGTATTTT
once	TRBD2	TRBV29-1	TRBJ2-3	CSVEELASTGTQYF	TGCAGCGTTGAAGAACTAGCGAGCACAGGTACGCAGTATTTT
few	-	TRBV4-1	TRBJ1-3	CASSQGDPGNTIYF	TGCGCCAGCAGCCAAGGAGACCCCGGAAACACCATATATTTT
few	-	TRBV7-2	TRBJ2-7	CASSLWGNEQYF	TGTGCCAGCAGCCTCTGGGGGAACGAGCAGTACTTC
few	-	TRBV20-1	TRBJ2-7	CSARDKAAFYEQYF	TGCAGTGCTAGAGATAAAGCGGCTTTCTACGAGCAGTACTTC
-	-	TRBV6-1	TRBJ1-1	CASSPDPGSGAFF	TGTGCCAGCAGTCCCGACCCAGGTTCGGGCGCTTTCTTT